The 20 T cell receptor beta chains below were found in one sample sequenced in a study of blood T cell repertoires in COVID-19. The protocol was immunoSEQ multiplex PCR, while the TCRdb copy is restricted to in-frame clones and leaves out a portion. Here the sample spans 310,000 or so clones, about 88% being singletons. Sequences were obtained from PBMCs or T cells enriched from blood (not recorded which). Source of these receptors: a woman in her 40s who had recovered from COVID-19.

The chain employs TRBV13 and TRBJ1-5; 7 bases align to TRBD1. Losses at the gene ends were 3 bases for V and 7 bases for J; bases not matched to a gene: 9. The germline gives CDR1 PRHDT, CDR2 FYEKMQ (reference sequence). The CDR3 spans 15 residues. CDR3: CASSFTGAPGQPQHF. The CDR3 nucleotides read TGTGCCAGCAGCTTTACAGGGGCCCCGGGGCAGCCCCAGCATTTT.

The genes are TRBV11-3 and TRBJ2-1; TRBD1 aligns across 8 bases. The V gene's germline CDR1 is SGHNT and CDR2 YENEEA. The CDR3 totals 14 residues. After removal of 3 bases from V and 7 bases from J, the junction contained 5 bases not matched to a gene. The CDR3 protein is CASSFVTGANEQFF. As DNA, the CDR3 is TGTGCCAGCAGCTTCGTGACAGGGGCAAATGAGCAGTTCTTC.

CDR3 nucleotide sequence: TGCGCCAGCAGCCAAGATATATTAGCGGGAGGGCCTCTGGATGAGCAGTTCTTC. Amino acids: CASSQDILAGGPLDEQFF. The chain has TRBV4-1 and TRBJ2-1; TRBD2 matches 11 bases. The CDR3 loop spans 18 amino acids. V dropped 0 bases and J dropped 8; count of bases not matched to a gene: 12. Per germline, CDR1 MGHRA and CDR2 YSYEKL.

This clone came up a few times. The V and J genes are TRBV11-2 and TRBJ1-3, with D perhaps TRBD1 (5 bases). Per germline, CDR1 SGHAT and CDR2 FQNNGV. The CDR3 sequence is 14 residues long. V dropped 2 bases and J dropped 3 bases, with 8 bases sitting between them. The CDR3, as DNA: TGTGCCAGCAGCTTATCGGGACTTGGAAACACCATATATTTT. Translated: CASSLSGLGNTIYF.

The chain combines TRBV7-2 with TRBJ2-7; maybe TRBD1 (5 bases). The ends were cut back, 0 bases at V and 0 bases at J, with 12 bases in the middle. The CDR3 extends over 16 amino acids. Per germline, CDR1 SGHTA and CDR2 FQGNSA. The CDR3 DNA sequence: TGTGCCAGCAGCTTAGCCGCACAGGTTCGCTCCTACGAGCAGTACTTC. Protein: CASSLAAQVRSYEQYF. Full variable domain (outside the CDR3, taken from reference TRBV7-2 and TRBJ2-7): GAGVSQSPSNKVTEKGKDVELRCDPISGHTALYWYRQSLGQGLEFLIYFQGNSAPDKSGLPSDRFSAERTGGSVSTLTIQRTQQEDSAVYLCASSLAAQVRSYEQYFGPGTRLTVT.

This sequence joins TRBV6-5 and TRBJ1-5, with D possibly TRBD1 on 6 matching bases. V dropped 5 bases and J dropped 1 base, with 12 bases sitting between them. This CDR3 comprises 15 residues. CDR1 is MNHEY and CDR2 is SVGAGI in the germline V gene. CDR3 sequence: CASSPNRVSNQPQHF. In DNA, the CDR3 is TGTGCCAGCAGTCCTAACAGGGTGAGCAATCAGCCCCAGCATTTT.

The chain carries TRBV9 and TRBJ2-1; tentative D call: TRBD1 (5 bases). Germline loops: CDR1 SGDLS, CDR2 YYNGEE. CDR3 length equals 15 residues. V was pared by 0 bases and J by 4 bases, with 11 bases between. The CDR3 region has the DNA TGTGCCAGCAGCGTAGGCCAGGGATTATACAATGAGCAGTTCTTC. Protein product: CASSVGQGLYNEQFF.

This sequence joins TRBV19 and TRBJ2-7; TRBD1 aligns across 7 bases. J was trimmed by 2 bases and V by 6 bases; bases with no gene match: 13. This CDR3 is 16 amino acids long. Germline CDR1 reads LNHDA; CDR2 reads SQIVND (reference sequence). CDR3 amino acids: CASSPLGGSRAYEQYF. The CDR3 bases are TGTGCCAGTAGCCCTTTAGGGGGCTCCCGGGCCTACGAGCAGTACTTC.

CDR3 DNA: TGTGCCACCTCCATGGGGGCGAACACTGAAGCTTTCTTT. It specifies CATSMGANTEAFF. The chain employs TRBV24-1 and TRBJ1-1; D might be TRBD1 (6 bases). V lost 9 bases to trimming and J lost 1 base, with 11 bases between them. The CDR3 is 13 residues long. In germline, CDR1 is KGHDR, CDR2 SFDVKD.

The chain couples TRBV10-2 to TRBJ2-3; a possible D gene is TRBD2 (5 bases). CDR1 WSHSY and CDR2 SAAADI come from the germline V gene. The CDR3 length is 14 residues. V lost 8 bases, J lost 1 base, and 13 bases lay in between. The CDR3 here is CASGGLGGTDTQYF. For the CDR3, the DNA is TGCGCCAGCGGCGGACTGGGAGGCACAGATACGCAGTATTTT.

This sequence joins TRBV3-1 (or the pseudogene TRBV3-2) and TRBJ2-7; 8 bases line up with TRBD1. V shed 5 bases, J shed 4 bases, and the junction held 7 bases outside the gene matches. Germline loops: CDR1 LGHDT, CDR2 YNNKEL (reference sequence). The CDR3 extends over 14 amino acids. CDR3 coding DNA: TGTGCCAGCAGCATCCGGACAGGGCCTTACGAGCAGTACTTC. Its protein is CASSIRTGPYEQYF.

The chain uses TRBV12-1 and TRBJ1-2; the table's D call, TRBD1, was not checked against the DNA. TRBV12-1 is annotated as a pseudogene. This CDR3 is 13 amino acids long. The CDR3 DNA sequence: TGTGCCAGCAGCTTGCCAGGGTTCCCTGGCTACACCTTC. This translates into CASSLPGFPGYTF.

The V call is TRBV30, the J call TRBJ1-2, with D maybe TRBD1 (6 bases). V dropped 4 bases and J dropped 4 bases, with 13 bases sitting between them. Germline assignment: CDR1 GTSNPN and CDR2 SVGIG (reference sequence). This CDR3 has 13 amino acids. The CDR3 sequence is CAWTNTGIYGYTF. CDR3 sequence (DNA): TGTGCCTGGACCAATACAGGGATCTATGGCTACACCTTC.

The V and J genes are TRBV7-6 and TRBJ1-2, with D possibly TRBD1 on 5 matching bases. V gave up 4 bases and J gave up 6 bases, with 12 bases separating them. CDR1 and CDR2 from the germline V gene are SGHVS and FNYEAQ. The CDR3 loop spans 13 amino acids. CDR3 nucleotides: TGTGCCAGCAGCTCCCTCGGAGGGGATGGCTACACCTTC. It yields the protein CASSSLGGDGYTF.

The count of this clone is one. The chain employs TRBV7-2 and TRBJ2-7, with D maybe TRBD1 (6 bases). Germline CDR1 SGHTA, CDR2 FQGNSA. This CDR3 has 15 amino acids. V dropped 1 base and J dropped 5 bases, with 15 bases sitting between them. The DNA for the CDR3 is TGTGCCAGCAGCTTAGTGGGCAGGGGAGTCGACGAGCAGTACTTC. Amino acids: CASSLVGRGVDEQYF.

This clone was seen a handful of times. The V call is TRBV6-6, the J call TRBJ2-2; 7 nucleotides match TRBD1. Germline CDR1 is MNHNY and CDR2 is SVGAGI (reference sequence). V was pared by 8 bases and J by 3 bases, with 12 bases of the junction left unmatched. This CDR3 has 16 amino acids. CDR3 sequence reads: CASRDANTGDTGELFF. In DNA, the CDR3 is TGTGCCAGCCGAGACGCCAACACAGGGGACACCGGGGAGCTGTTTTTT.

This clone was detected only a few times. This sequence joins TRBV3-1 (or the pseudogene TRBV3-2) and TRBJ2-7; 7 positions match TRBD2. Germline CDR1 LGHDT, CDR2 YNNKEL (reference sequence). Trimming removed 4 bases from V and 6 bases from J; junction bases left unmatched: 6. The CDR3 contains 13 residues. The CDR3 reads CASSPTSVGEQYF. DNA for the CDR3: TGTGCCAGCAGCCCCACTAGCGTGGGCGAGCAGTACTTC.

The chain joins TRBV7-3 to TRBJ1-5; D is ambiguous. The CDR3 has 12 residues. Trimming took off 5 bases at V and 8 bases at J, with 10 bases between the two ends. Germline-derived CDR1 and CDR2 are SGHTA and FQGTGA. In nucleotides, the CDR3 is TGTGCCAGCAGCCCCCGGGAAGAGCCCCAGCATTTT. Amino acid sequence: CASSPREEPQHF.

This chain uses TRBV29-1 with TRBJ1-3; the match to TRBD1 covers 9 bases. Per the germline V gene, CDR1 is SQVTM and CDR2 is ANQGSEA. The CDR3 runs 15 residues. With V trimmed by 6 bases and J by 0 bases, 6 bases remained unmatched. The CDR3 nucleotides are TGCAGCGTCGCCTGGGGACAGGGCTCTGGAAACACCATATATTTT. Protein sequence: CSVAWGQGSGNTIYF.

The V and J genes are TRBV24-1 and TRBJ2-3; TRBD2 agrees at 7 bases. J gave up 0 bases and V 4 bases, and 3 bases lay outside the gene matches. CDR3 length equals 15 residues. Germline CDR1 is KGHDR and CDR2 is SFDVKD. For the CDR3, the DNA is TGTGCCACCAGTGAACTAGCGAGTAGCACAGATACGCAGTATTTT. This encodes CATSELASSTDTQYF.